This T cell receptor (beta chain) is drawn from a study of T cell changes during pregnancy in multiple sclerosis. Measured with immunoSEQ multiplex PCR; TCRdb has only the in-frame clones, and not every one. The table has about 24,000 clones, about nine tenths seen once. Germline V CDR1 and CDR2: SGDLS, YYNGEE. The length of the CDR3 is 17 residues. V lost 3 bases, J lost 1 base, and 7 bases stayed unmatched. The chain is built from TRBV9 and TRBJ2-6; TRBD1 aligns across 7 bases. The origin of this receptor is a female donor in good health, enrolled as a control in a pregnancy study. This specimen consisted of CD8+ T cells from peripheral blood mononuclear cells, obtained in the first trimester of pregnancy. CDR3 sequence: CASSGGGQPSGANVLTF. The CDR3 DNA follows: TGTGCCAGCAGCGGTGGGGGACAGCCGTCTGGGGCCAACGTCCTGACTTTC.